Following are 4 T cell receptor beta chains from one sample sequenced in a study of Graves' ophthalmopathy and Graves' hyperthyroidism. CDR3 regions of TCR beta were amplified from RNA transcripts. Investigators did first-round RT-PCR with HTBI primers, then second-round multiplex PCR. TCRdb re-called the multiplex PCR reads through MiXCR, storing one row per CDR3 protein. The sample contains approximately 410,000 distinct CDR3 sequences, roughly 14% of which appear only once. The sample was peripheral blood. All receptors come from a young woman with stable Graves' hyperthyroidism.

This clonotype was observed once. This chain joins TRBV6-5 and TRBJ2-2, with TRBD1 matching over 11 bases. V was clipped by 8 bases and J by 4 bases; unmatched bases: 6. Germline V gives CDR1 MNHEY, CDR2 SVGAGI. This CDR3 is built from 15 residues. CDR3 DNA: TGTGCCAGCTGTTTCGGGACAGGGGGCACCGGGGAGCTGTTTTTT. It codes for CASCFGTGGTGELFF.

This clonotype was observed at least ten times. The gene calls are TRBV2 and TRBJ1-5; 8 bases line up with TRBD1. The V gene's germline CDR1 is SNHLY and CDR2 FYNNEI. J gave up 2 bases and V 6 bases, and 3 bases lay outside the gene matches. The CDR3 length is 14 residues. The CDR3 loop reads CASSKTGGNQPQHF. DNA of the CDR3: TGTGCCAGCAGCAAGACAGGGGGCAATCAGCCCCAGCATTTT. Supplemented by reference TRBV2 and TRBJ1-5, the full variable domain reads EPEVTQTPSHQVTQMGQEVILRCVPISNHLYFYWYRQILGQKVEFLVSFYNNEISEKSEIFDDQFSVERPDGSNFTLKIRSTKLEDSAMYFCASSKTGGNQPQHFGDGTRLSIL.

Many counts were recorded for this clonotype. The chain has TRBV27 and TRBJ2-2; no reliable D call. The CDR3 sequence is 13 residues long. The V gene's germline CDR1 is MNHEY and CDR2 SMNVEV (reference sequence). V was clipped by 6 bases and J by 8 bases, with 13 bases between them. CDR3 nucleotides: TGTGCCAGCAGGCCGGGCCGCGCTGGGGAGCTGTTTTTT. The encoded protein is CASRPGRAGELFF.

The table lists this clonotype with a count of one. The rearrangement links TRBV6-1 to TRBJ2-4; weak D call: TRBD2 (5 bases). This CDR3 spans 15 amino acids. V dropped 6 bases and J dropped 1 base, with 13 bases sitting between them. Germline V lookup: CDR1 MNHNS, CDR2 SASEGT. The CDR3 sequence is CASSEPGFAKNIQYF. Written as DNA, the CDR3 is TGTGCCAGCAGCGAACCGGGGTTTGCCAAAAACATTCAGTACTTC.